The next 26 T cell receptor beta chains were all read from a single sample in a study of T cell repertoires in cytomegalovirus infection. A single record per CDR3 protein comes from TCRdb applying MiXCR to the reads. The repertoire consists of approximately 910,000 distinct CDR3 sequences, with approximately 31% occurring once and the leading ten covering under 15%. Their target antigens are unknown. The sequencing here drew on cultured CD8+ T cells from PBMCs, taken from culture after CMV antigen stimulation. These receptors all come from a human donor in good health (CMV status not recorded). Some clones in this sample may be carry-over from other donors' samples.

A word on this clonotype: A much larger clone differs from this one at a single base, so this may be a read error. The chain combines TRBV6-2 or TRBV6-3 with TRBJ2-5; tentative D call: TRBD2 (5 bases). Per germline, CDR1 MNHEY and CDR2 SVGEGT. The CDR3 loop spans 12 amino acids. The CDR3 sequence is CAGSGSYATQYF. The CDR3 region has the DNA TGTGCCGGCAGCGGCAGTTATGCGACCCAGTACTTC.

This clonotype turned up a few times. V gene TRBV6-6 combines with J gene TRBJ1-6; D uncertain. V lost 6 bases and J 2 bases, leaving 14 bases between the germline ends. Germline V gene lookup returns CDR1 MNHNY and CDR2 SVGAGI (reference sequence). The CDR3 totals 16 residues. CDR3 residues: CASSPLTDAYNSPLHF. For the CDR3, the DNA is TGTGCCAGCAGCCCCCTGACGGACGCCTATAATTCACCCCTCCACTTT.

V gene TRBV6-1 combines with J gene TRBJ1-1; D is uncertain. CDR3 size: 13 residues. CDR1 is MNHNS, CDR2 SASEGT, per germline. The ends were cut back, 6 bases at V and 1 base at J, with 9 bases in the middle. This chain's CDR3 is CASRDRANTEAFF. The CDR3 nucleotides read TGTGCCAGCAGGGACCGAGCGAACACTGAAGCTTTCTTT.

This clonotype has a count of ten or more. The chain links TRBV7-8 to TRBJ2-2; no clear D gene. The CDR3 spans 13 residues. V lost 5 bases and J 6 bases, leaving 10 bases between the germline ends. The germline V gene encodes CDR1 SGHVS and CDR2 FQNEAQ. CDR3 protein: CASSPFAAGELFF. The CDR3 DNA reads as TGTGCCAGCAGCCCCTTTGCGGCCGGGGAGCTGTTTTTT.

This clonotype showed up just once. The V call is TRBV20-1, the J call TRBJ2-1; the D is unclear. Trimming took 6 bases from V and 7 from J, leaving 7 bases between them. CDR3 length: 10 residues. Germline values: CDR1 DFQATT, CDR2 SNEGSKA (reference sequence). CDR3 bases: TGCAGTGCCCCGAAGAATGAGCAGTTCTTC. As protein: CSAPKNEQFF.

This clonotype was recorded at least ten times. V gene TRBV27 combines with J gene TRBJ1-1; D gene uncertain. The germline V and J ends were trimmed by 4 bases and 4 bases, with 7 bases remaining between them. The CDR3 is made up of 12 amino acids. The germline V gene has CDR1 MNHEY and CDR2 SMNVEV (reference sequence). CDR3 amino acids: CASSSGFTEAFF. CDR3 DNA: TGTGCCAGCAGTTCTGGGTTCACTGAAGCTTTCTTT.

This clonotype appeared a few times. V gene TRBV28 combines with J gene TRBJ2-3; 7 positions match TRBD1. J was trimmed by 7 bases and V by 7 bases; bases with no gene match: 17. From germline, CDR1 is MDHEN and CDR2 SYDVKM. The CDR3 runs 16 residues. DNA of the CDR3: TGTGCCAGCAATCTCCTTAGGGGGCCCGGCCGGAATACGCAGTATTTT. Protein product: CASNLLRGPGRNTQYF.

This clonotype came up many times. This chain's CDR3 is CASSIKIRIGDRNTEAFF. The CDR3 DNA sequence: TGTGCCAGTAGTATAAAGATACGTATCGGGGATAGGAACACTGAAGCTTTCTTT. J is TRBJ1-1 and V is TRBV19, with D unclear. CDR3 size: 18 residues. In germline, CDR1 is LNHDA, CDR2 SQIVND (reference sequence). Between the trimmed V and J ends, which lost 2 bases and 1 base, there was a span of 20 bases. The whole variable domain, remainder taken from reference TRBV19 and TRBJ1-1, is DGGITQSPKYLFRKEGQNVTLSCEQNLNHDAMYWYRQDPGQGLRLIYYSQIVNDFQKGDIAEGYSVSREKKESFPLTVTSAQKNPTAFYLCASSIKIRIGDRNTEAFFGQGTRLTVV.

The chain combines TRBV4-1 with TRBJ2-7; maybe TRBD2 (7 bases). Germline V gene data show CDR1 as MGHRA and CDR2 as YSYEKL. This CDR3 has 16 residues. The CDR3 coding sequence is TGTGCCAGCAGCCAAGAAGTAACGGGGGGCGATTACGAGCAGTACGTC. It specifies CASSQEVTGGDYEQYV.

This clonotype has ten or more counts. V gene TRBV12-3 or TRBV12-4 combines with J gene TRBJ2-2; D might be TRBD1 (5 bases). The ends were cut back, 6 bases at V and 4 bases at J, with 15 bases in the middle. This CDR3 region has 15 residues. The CDR3 spells CASSSPGGATGELFF. In DNA form, the CDR3 reads TGTGCCAGCAGCTCTCCCGGTGGGGCCACCGGGGAGCTGTTTTTT.

Many counts were recorded for this clonotype. The chain couples TRBV7-9 to TRBJ2-3; a possible D gene is TRBD1 (6 bases). V shed 5 bases and J shed 1 base, with 10 bases lying between them. This CDR3 spans 14 amino acids. The germline gives CDR1 SEHNR, CDR2 FQNEAQ (reference sequence). In nucleotides, the CDR3 is TGTGCCAGCAGCCCTAAGGGGGGCACAGATACGCAGTATTTT. This codes for CASSPKGGTDTQYF. The full variable domain, its missing parts supplied by reference TRBV7-9 and TRBJ2-3, is DTGVSQNPRHKITKRGQNVTFRCDPISEHNRLYWYRQTLGQGPEFLTYFQNEAQLEKSRLLSDRFSAERPKGSFSTLEIQRTEQGDSAMYLCASSPKGGTDTQYFGPGTRLTVL.

The V call is TRBV6-1, the J call TRBJ2-7; D not certain. The CDR3 spans 11 residues. The V gene's germline CDR1 is MNHNS and CDR2 SASEGT. V dropped 4 bases and J dropped 3 bases, with 4 bases sitting between them. The CDR3 DNA reads as TGTGCCAGCAGTGCCTTCTACGAGCAGTACGTC. This translates into CASSAFYEQYV.

This clonotype has a handful of counts. One end of the junction varies from germline; a read error may be responsible. The rearrangement links TRBV18 to TRBJ2-5, with TRBD2 as a possible D gene (6 bases). The CDR3 consists of 11 residues. CDR1 is KGHSH and CDR2 is LQKENI in the germline V gene. CDR3 in amino acids: CASSPGDSVTF. The CDR3 coding sequence is TGTGCCAGCTCACCCGGGGACTCCGTAACTTTC. Supplemented by reference TRBV18 and TRBJ2-5, the full variable domain reads NAGVMQNPRHLVRRRGQEARLRCSPMKGHSHVYWYRQLPEEGLKFMVYLQKENIIDESGMPKERFSAEFPKEGPSILRIQQVVRGDSAAYFCASSPGDSVTFGPGTRLLVL.

The V gene is TRBV6-2 or TRBV6-3, the J gene TRBJ2-1, with D possibly matching TRBD2 (5 bases). Trimming shortened V by 0 bases and J by 7 bases, and 16 bases separated the two germline ends. In germline, CDR1 is MNHEY, CDR2 SVGEGT. This CDR3 comprises 16 residues. This CDR3 reads CASSYSVSAVSNEQFF. CDR3 DNA: TGTGCCAGCAGTTACTCAGTGTCAGCGGTGTCAAATGAGCAGTTCTTC.

This clonotype came up a few times. The chain links TRBV2 to TRBJ1-4; no firm D call. Germline V gene data show CDR1 as SNHLY and CDR2 as FYNNEI. The V end was cut by 2 bases, the J end by 2 bases, with 15 bases between. This CDR3 is 17 amino acids long. The CDR3 loop is CASSEQVIQATNEKLFF. CDR3 bases: TGTGCCAGCAGTGAACAGGTGATCCAAGCGACTAATGAAAAACTGTTTTTT.

The chain is built from TRBV4-1 and TRBJ2-2; a possible D gene is TRBD2 (7 bases). This CDR3 comprises 16 residues. The V and J ends lost 5 bases and 5 bases respectively, with 18 bases between them. Germline V gene lookup returns CDR1 MGHRA and CDR2 YSYEKL. The CDR3 bases are TGCGCCAGCAGCGGAGGGGGGGGAAAGGGAACCGGGGAGCTGTTTTTT. The encoded protein is CASSGGGGKGTGELFF.

V gene TRBV27 combines with J gene TRBJ1-1, with no clear D. Trimming pared 2 bases from V and 3 bases from J, leaving 13 bases between. The CDR3 is made up of 15 amino acids. CDR1 is MNHEY and CDR2 is SMNVEV in the germline V gene (reference sequence). CDR3 nucleotide sequence: TGTGCCAGCAGTTTAATCAGCCGCGGGGACACTGAAGCTTTCTTT. The encoded protein is CASSLISRGDTEAFF.

This clonotype was recorded only once. Here the CDR3 DNA reads TGTGCCAGCAGTTTATCGACAGGGGGTTGGGGTGGCTACACCTTC. Its protein is CASSLSTGGWGGYTF. The rearrangement links TRBV27 to TRBJ1-2; 9 bases fit TRBD1. The CDR3 length is 15 residues. Germline lookup yields CDR1 MNHEY and CDR2 SMNVEV (reference sequence). With 0 bases clipped from V and 7 bases from J, the junction kept 6 bases outside the gene matches.

The CDR3 loop reads CASTVGNTQYF. As DNA, the CDR3 is TGTGCCAGCACCGTCGGAAATACGCAGTATTTT. V is TRBV27 and J is TRBJ2-3; no firm D call. Trimming stripped 7 bases from V and 7 bases from J, with 9 bases between. This CDR3 region has 11 residues. The germline gives CDR1 MNHEY, CDR2 SMNVEV (reference sequence).

This clonotype was recorded a few times. This chain uses TRBV27 with TRBJ1-1; 7 bases agree with TRBD1. CDR3 length: 15 amino acids. Trimming cost V 5 bases and J 1 base; bases outside gene matches: 7. Germline V gives CDR1 MNHEY, CDR2 SMNVEV (reference sequence). The CDR3 DNA is TGTGCCAGCAGTCACAACAGGGGTGGGAACACTGAAGCTTTCTTT. Protein product: CASSHNRGGNTEAFF.

The chain uses TRBV7-6 and TRBJ2-6, with D unclear. V was pared by 3 bases and J by 0 bases, with 9 bases between. The CDR3 loop spans 16 amino acids. The germline V gene has CDR1 SGHVS and CDR2 FNYEAQ. CDR3 amino acids: CASSLPTYSGANVLTF. CDR3 coding DNA: TGTGCCAGCAGCTTGCCGACCTACTCTGGGGCCAACGTCCTGACTTTC.

The rearrangement uses TRBV29-1 and TRBJ1-2; D gene unclear. From germline, CDR1 is SQVTM and CDR2 ANQGSEA. The V end lost 5 bases, the J end lost 5 bases, and 9 bases lay between the germline ends. The CDR3 contains 11 residues. The CDR3 DNA reads TGCAGCGTTCTGACCCGATATGGCTACACCTTC. Translation gives CSVLTRYGYTF.

The J gene is TRBJ2-1, the V gene TRBV9; D unresolved. Germline V lookup: CDR1 SGDLS, CDR2 YYNGEE. The V gene lost 2 bases and the J gene lost 2 bases, with 5 bases spanning the gap. The CDR3 has 13 amino acids. In DNA, the CDR3 is TGTGCCAGCAGCGTCGACACCTACAATGAGCAGTTCTTC. It translates to CASSVDTYNEQFF.

The chain uses TRBV25-1 and TRBJ1-1, with D unresolved. Trimming removed 5 bases from V and 9 bases from J, with 13 bases in between. Germline V gene data show CDR1 as MGHDK and CDR2 as SYGVNS. The CDR3 extends over 12 amino acids. In DNA, the CDR3 is TGTGCCAGCAGTAACTCCGGAGACCAAGCTTTCTTT. Translation gives CASSNSGDQAFF.

The CDR3 sequence: CASSGQGPSSGNTIYF. As DNA, the CDR3 is TGTGCCAGCAGCGGACAGGGCCCATCCTCTGGAAACACCATATATTTT. The chain is built from TRBV5-6 and TRBJ1-3; 8 bases match TRBD1. Germline V lookup: CDR1 SGHDT, CDR2 YYEEEE. The CDR3 length is 16 residues. V lost 4 bases, J lost 0 bases, and 6 bases stayed unmatched. Together with reference TRBV5-6 and TRBJ1-3, the CDR3 gives the full variable domain: DAGVTQSPTHLIKTRGQQVTLRCSPKSGHDTVSWYQQALGQGPQFIFQYYEEEERQRGNFPDRFSGHQFPNYSSELNVNALLLGDSALYLCASSGQGPSSGNTIYFGEGSWLTVV.

The chain combines TRBV11-2 with TRBJ2-3, with TRBD2 identical over 11 bases. Germline V CDR1 and CDR2: SGHAT, FQNNGV. V was pared by 5 bases and J by 4 bases, with 8 bases of the junction left unmatched. The CDR3 runs to 16 residues. CDR3 nucleotide sequence: TGTGCCAGCAGCCCGAAACCTAGCGGGGGGCCAGATACGCAGTATTTT. Its protein is CASSPKPSGGPDTQYF. The whole variable domain, remainder taken from reference TRBV11-2 and TRBJ2-3, is EAGVAQSPRYKIIEKRQSVAFWCNPISGHATLYWYQQILGQGPKLLIQFQNNGVVDDSQLPKDRFSAERLKGVDSTLKIQPAKLEDSAVYLCASSPKPSGGPDTQYFGPGTRLTVL.